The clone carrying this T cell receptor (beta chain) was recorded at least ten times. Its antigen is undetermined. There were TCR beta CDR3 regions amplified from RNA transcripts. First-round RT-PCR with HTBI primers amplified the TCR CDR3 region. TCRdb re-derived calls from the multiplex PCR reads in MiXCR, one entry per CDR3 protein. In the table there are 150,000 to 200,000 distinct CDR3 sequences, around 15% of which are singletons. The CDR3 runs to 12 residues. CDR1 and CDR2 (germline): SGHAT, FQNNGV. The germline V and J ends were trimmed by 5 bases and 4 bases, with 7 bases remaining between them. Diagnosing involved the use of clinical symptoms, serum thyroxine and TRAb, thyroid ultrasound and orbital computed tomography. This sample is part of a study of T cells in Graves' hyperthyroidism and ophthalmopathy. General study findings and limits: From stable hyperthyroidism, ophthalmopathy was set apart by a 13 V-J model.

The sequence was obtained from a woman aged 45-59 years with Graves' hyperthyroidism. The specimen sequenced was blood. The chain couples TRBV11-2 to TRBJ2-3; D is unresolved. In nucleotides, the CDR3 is TGTGCCAGCAGCGCTACCGCAGATACGCAGTATTTT. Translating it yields CASSATADTQYF. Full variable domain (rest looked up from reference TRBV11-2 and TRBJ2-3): EAGVAQSPRYKIIEKRQSVAFWCNPISGHATLYWYQQILGQGPKLLIQFQNNGVVDDSQLPKDRFSAERLKGVDSTLKIQPAKLEDSAVYLCASSATADTQYFGPGTRLTVL.